Shown below are 25 T cell receptor beta chains from a single sample sequenced in a study of control samples from healthy donors and cancer patients. Method: immunoSEQ multiplex PCR; TCRdb's copy keeps in-frame clones and lacks some. The sample records some 150,000 clones, 85% to 95% being singletons. Sequencing was done on a sample of blood. These receptors were taken from a middle-aged man in good health.

The CDR3 DNA follows: TGTGCCAGCGGATTACAGGGGGCCCCAGATACGCAGTATTTT. Translating gives CASGLQGAPDTQYF. The V gene is TRBV6-5, the J gene TRBJ2-3, with 9 bases matching TRBD1. With V trimmed by 8 bases and J by 4 bases, 7 bases remained unmatched. From germline, CDR1 is MNHEY and CDR2 SVGAGI. CDR3 length: 14 residues.

This clone was seen just once. The V and J genes are TRBV5-1 and TRBJ1-1, with D uncertain. Germline V gene sequence: CDR1 SGHRS, CDR2 YFSETQ. Deletions cut 0 bases from V and 6 bases from J, with 12 bases between. CDR3 length: 14 amino acids. The CDR3 nucleotides read TGCGCCAGCAGCTTGGAATGGGTGGGCTCTGAAGCTTTCTTT. Protein: CASSLEWVGSEAFF.

The chain links TRBV18 to TRBJ2-7, with 7 bases identical to TRBD1. The V segment lost 3 bases and the J segment 4 bases; nucleotides outside the gene matches: 27. Germline CDR1 reads KGHSH; CDR2 reads LQKENI. The CDR3 contains 21 residues. The CDR3 region has the DNA TGTGCCAGCTCACCGACCGAGCTTGACCCGACAGGGTTTGGTATTTTGTACGAGCAGTACTTC. This codes for CASSPTELDPTGFGILYEQYF.

This chain joins TRBV12-3 or TRBV12-4 and TRBJ2-3; no clear D gene. V was cut by 5 bases and J by 6 bases, with 6 bases left in between. This CDR3 has 11 residues. The CDR3 sequence is CASSLNDTQYF. CDR3 nucleotides: TGTGCCAGCAGTCTCAACGATACGCAGTATTTT.

This chain joins TRBV12-3 or TRBV12-4 and TRBJ1-5; D is uncertain. The CDR3 extends over 13 amino acids. V shed 7 bases and J shed 5 bases, with 12 bases lying between them. The CDR3 nucleotides read TGTGCCAGCAACCGGGTCGAGCATCAGCCCCAGCATTTT. Translating gives CASNRVEHQPQHF.

V gene TRBV7-9 combines with J gene TRBJ1-4, with D unclear. Germline CDR1 is SEHNR and CDR2 is FQNEAQ (reference sequence). V was trimmed by 1 base and J by 5 bases, leaving 11 bases between them. The CDR3 has 15 residues. The chain's CDR3 is CASSLDRARNEKLFF. DNA for the CDR3: TGTGCCAGCAGCTTAGACCGGGCCCGGAATGAAAAACTGTTTTTT.

The genes are TRBV6-5 and TRBJ2-7, with a tentative D call TRBD2 (5 bases). The CDR3 is 15 residues long. Germline lookup yields CDR1 MNHEY and CDR2 SVGAGI. Trimming removed 0 bases at V and 7 bases at J, with 16 bases between. CDR3 residues: CASSYSGGPYEEQYF. The CDR3, as DNA: TGTGCCAGCAGTTACTCTGGCGGGCCCTACGAGGAGCAGTACTTC.

The genes are TRBV12-5 and TRBJ1-2, with no clear D. V dropped 5 bases and J dropped 8 bases, with 15 bases sitting between them. Per germline, CDR1 LGHNT and CDR2 FRNRAP. There are 13 residues in the CDR3. CDR3: CASGEGTLGGYTF. The DNA of the CDR3 is TGTGCTAGTGGTGAAGGTACTCTGGGGGGCTACACCTTC. Full variable domain (missing parts from reference TRBV12-5 and TRBJ1-2): DARVTQTPRHKVTEMGQEVTMRCQPILGHNTVFWYRQTMMQGLELLAYFRNRAPLDDSGMPKDRFSAEMPDATLATLKIQPSEPRDSAVYFCASGEGTLGGYTFGSGTRLTVV.

The J gene is TRBJ1-5, the V gene TRBV18, with D tentatively TRBD1 (5 bases). CDR3 length: 15 amino acids. The germline V gene encodes CDR1 KGHSH and CDR2 LQKENI. The V end lost 3 bases, the J end lost 3 bases, and 12 bases lay between the germline ends. As DNA, the CDR3 is TGTGCCAGCTCACCCCCCGGCAGGGCCAATCAGCCCCAGCATTTT. It codes for CASSPPGRANQPQHF. The variable domain in full, completed from reference TRBV18 and TRBJ1-5, reads NAGVMQNPRHLVRRRGQEARLRCSPMKGHSHVYWYRQLPEEGLKFMVYLQKENIIDESGMPKERFSAEFPKEGPSILRIQQVVRGDSAAYFCASSPPGRANQPQHFGDGTRLSIL.

The table lists this clone with a count of one. The chain joins TRBV5-1 to TRBJ2-3, with D unclear. Germline CDR1 reads SGHRS; CDR2 reads YFSETQ. The CDR3 contains 13 residues. Trimming removed 4 bases at V and 1 base at J, with 7 bases between. Here the CDR3 reads CASSVGGTDTQYF. CDR3 nucleotide sequence: TGCGCCAGCAGCGTTGGGGGCACAGATACGCAGTATTTT.

On this clone: One junction end does not reproduce the germline sequence, and a read error may be involved. The chain carries TRBV11-1 and TRBJ2-1; D gene unclear. This CDR3 region has 12 residues. Germline-derived CDR1 and CDR2 are SGHAT and FQDESV (reference sequence). The DNA for the CDR3 is TGTGCCAGCAGCTTTCCCCGCAGTAAGACGGTCTTC. Protein: CASSFPRSKTVF.

This clone has just one count. The DNA of the CDR3 is TGTGCCAGCAGCTCAAAGCGGGGGGCAGATACGCAGTATTTT. Translation gives CASSSKRGADTQYF. The J gene is TRBJ2-3, the V gene TRBV7-9; 9 bases agree with TRBD2. V gave up 4 bases and J gave up 4 bases; unmatched junction bases: 3. The CDR3 has 14 amino acids. Looked up from germline, CDR1 is SEHNR and CDR2 is FQNEAQ (reference sequence).

The V gene is TRBV11-2, the J gene TRBJ2-1; D may be TRBD1 (5 bases). The CDR3 loop spans 15 amino acids. Germline loops: CDR1 SGHAT, CDR2 FQNNGV. Trimming removed 1 base from V and 4 bases from J, with 11 bases in between. The CDR3 DNA reads TGTGCCAGCAGCTTAGCCCCGGACACTTACAATGAGCAGTTCTTC. The encoded protein is CASSLAPDTYNEQFF.

The chain recombines TRBV11-2 with TRBJ2-3; a possible D gene is TRBD2 (5 bases). Germline loops: CDR1 SGHAT, CDR2 FQNNGV. The ends were cut back, 4 bases at V and 2 bases at J, with 13 bases in the middle. The CDR3 extends over 15 amino acids. In DNA form, the CDR3 reads TGTGCCAGCAGCTCTGACGGAGGATACACAGATACGCAGTATTTT. Amino acid sequence: CASSSDGGYTDTQYF.

This sequence joins TRBV10-3 and TRBJ1-1; D unresolved. The CDR3 has 16 amino acids. Germline V gene lookup returns CDR1 ENHRY and CDR2 SYGVKD. V shed 7 bases and J shed 1 base, with 19 bases lying between them. CDR3 amino acids: CAITNYDDGPNTEAFF. In DNA, the CDR3 is TGTGCCATCACAAATTATGATGACGGTCCGAACACTGAAGCTTTCTTT.

The chain employs TRBV19 and TRBJ1-2; 7 positions match TRBD1. V gave up 5 bases and J gave up 0 bases; unmatched junction bases: 6. Germline CDR1 and CDR2: LNHDA and SQIVND (reference sequence). This CDR3 region has 15 residues. CDR3 residues: CASSPWDRTNYGYTF. The CDR3 DNA reads TGTGCCAGTAGTCCATGGGACAGAACTAACTATGGCTACACCTTC.

The chain is built from TRBV5-6 and TRBJ2-5; D not resolved. CDR3 size: 12 residues. Germline V gene sequence: CDR1 SGHDT, CDR2 YYEEEE. V lost 0 bases and J lost 6, with 6 bases in between. The DNA of the CDR3 is TGTGCCAGCAGCTTGGTCCTGAAGACCCAGTACTTC. Protein sequence: CASSLVLKTQYF.

This chain uses TRBV6-1 with TRBJ2-7; 8 bases map to TRBD2. Germline CDR1 is MNHNS and CDR2 is SASEGT. J gave up 4 bases and V 1 base, and 6 bases lay outside the gene matches. The CDR3 extends over 15 amino acids. CDR3 nucleotides: TGTGCCAGCAGTGAAGTAGCGGGGCAATGGTACGAGCAGTACTTC. Translated, it gives CASSEVAGQWYEQYF.

On this clone itself: The sample contains more than one DNA sequence encoding this CDR3. The rearrangement uses TRBV24-1 and TRBJ1-5, with D tentatively TRBD1 (5 bases). The CDR3 length is 13 residues. The germline V gene encodes CDR1 KGHDR and CDR2 SFDVKD. Trimming pared 5 bases from V and 4 bases from J, leaving 8 bases between. CDR3 region: CATSVGGNQPQHF. The CDR3 DNA is TGTGCCACCAGTGTTGGGGGTAATCAGCCCCAGCATTTT.

The table lists this clone with a count of one. J is TRBJ1-1 and V is TRBV24-1; D gene unclear. The CDR3 has 12 residues. The V end lost 4 bases, the J end lost 11 bases, and 13 bases lay between the germline ends. The V gene's germline CDR1 is KGHDR and CDR2 SFDVKD. As DNA, the CDR3 is TGTGCCACCAGTGACCCCCCCTCTACTGCTTTCTTT. Its protein is CATSDPPSTAFF.

The chain employs TRBV7-2 and TRBJ1-5, with a tentative D call TRBD1 (6 bases). V was clipped by 5 bases and J by 2 bases, with 10 bases between them. Germline CDR1 reads SGHTA; CDR2 reads FQGNSA. CDR3 length: 14 amino acids. The CDR3 protein is CASSPRTGNQPQHF. The CDR3 DNA is TGTGCCAGCAGCCCTAGGACAGGCAATCAGCCCCAGCATTTT.

The chain combines TRBV3-1 (or the pseudogene TRBV3-2) with TRBJ2-7, with 13 nucleotides matching TRBD2. V lost 0 bases to trimming and J lost 4 bases; unmatched junction nucleotides: 3. The CDR3 totals 16 residues. Germline loops: CDR1 LGHDT, CDR2 YNNKEL (reference sequence). The CDR3 here is CASSQDGLAGAYEQYF. CDR3 nucleotides: TGTGCCAGCAGCCAAGATGGACTAGCGGGAGCGTACGAGCAGTACTTC.

This clone turned up a few times. The rearrangement links TRBV5-1 to TRBJ1-3, with TRBD1 as a possible D gene (6 bases). The germline V gene has CDR1 SGHRS and CDR2 YFSETQ. The CDR3 spans 18 residues. Trimming cost V 4 bases and J 0 bases, with 20 bases left between them. CDR3 residues: CASSPLGGGSFSGNTIYF. The CDR3 coding sequence is TGCGCCAGCAGCCCCCTAGGGGGAGGATCCTTCTCTGGAAACACCATATATTTT.

The chain combines TRBV27 with TRBJ2-5; unclear D gene. This CDR3 is 14 amino acids long. In germline, CDR1 is MNHEY, CDR2 SMNVEV (reference sequence). Trimming took 4 bases from V and 2 from J, leaving 11 bases between them. The CDR3 sequence: CASSSADTQETQYF. The CDR3 DNA reads TGTGCCAGCAGTTCGGCGGATACACAAGAGACCCAGTACTTC.

This clone has only one observation. Here the CDR3 reads CASSPEDRTQYF. Here the CDR3 DNA reads TGTGCCAGCTCACCGGAGGACAGGACCCAGTACTTC. The chain joins TRBV18 to TRBJ2-5, with a weak D call TRBD1 (6 bases). The CDR3 covers 12 residues. The germline V gene encodes CDR1 KGHSH and CDR2 LQKENI. Trimming shortened V by 3 bases and J by 7 bases, and 9 bases separated the two germline ends.